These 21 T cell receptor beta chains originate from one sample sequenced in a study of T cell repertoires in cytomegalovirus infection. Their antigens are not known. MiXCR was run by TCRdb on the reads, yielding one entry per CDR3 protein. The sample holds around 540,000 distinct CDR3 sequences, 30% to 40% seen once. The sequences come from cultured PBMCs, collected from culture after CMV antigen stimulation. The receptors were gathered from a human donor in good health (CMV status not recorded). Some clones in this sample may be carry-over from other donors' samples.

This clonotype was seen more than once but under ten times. CDR3 nucleotides: TGTGCCAGCAGCCTCGATCCCTATCAGCCCCAGCATTTT. Its protein is CASSLDPYQPQHF. The rearrangement uses TRBV7-2 and TRBJ1-5, with unresolved D. The CDR3 totals 13 residues. V lost 5 bases to trimming and J lost 5 bases, with 10 bases between them. Germline V gene sequence: CDR1 SGHTA, CDR2 FQGNSA.

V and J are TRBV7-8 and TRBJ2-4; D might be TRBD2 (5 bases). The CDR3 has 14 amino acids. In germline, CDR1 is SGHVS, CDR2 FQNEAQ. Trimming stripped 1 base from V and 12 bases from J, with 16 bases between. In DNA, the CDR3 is TGTGCCAGCAGCTTAGTAGCGCGGGCATTAAGTCAGTACTTC. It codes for CASSLVARALSQYF.

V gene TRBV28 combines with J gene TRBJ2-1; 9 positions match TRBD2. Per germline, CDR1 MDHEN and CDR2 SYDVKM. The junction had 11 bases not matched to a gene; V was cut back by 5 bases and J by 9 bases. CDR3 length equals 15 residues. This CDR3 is CASSPPASGMGEQFF. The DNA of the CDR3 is TGTGCCAGCAGTCCTCCTGCTAGCGGGATGGGTGAGCAGTTCTTC.

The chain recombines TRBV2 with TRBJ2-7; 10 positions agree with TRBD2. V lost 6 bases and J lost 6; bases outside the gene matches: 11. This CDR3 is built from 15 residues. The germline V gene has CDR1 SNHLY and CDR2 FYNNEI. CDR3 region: CASSPLAGQRREQYF. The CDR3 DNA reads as TGTGCCAGCAGCCCACTAGCGGGACAACGGCGCGAGCAGTACTTC.

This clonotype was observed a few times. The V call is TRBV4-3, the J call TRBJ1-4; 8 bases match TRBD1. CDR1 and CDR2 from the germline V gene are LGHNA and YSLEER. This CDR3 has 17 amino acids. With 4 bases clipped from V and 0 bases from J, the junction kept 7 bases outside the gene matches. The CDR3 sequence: CASSPRTGNPTNEKLFF. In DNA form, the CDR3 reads TGCGCCAGCAGCCCCCGGACAGGGAACCCAACTAATGAAAAACTGTTTTTT.

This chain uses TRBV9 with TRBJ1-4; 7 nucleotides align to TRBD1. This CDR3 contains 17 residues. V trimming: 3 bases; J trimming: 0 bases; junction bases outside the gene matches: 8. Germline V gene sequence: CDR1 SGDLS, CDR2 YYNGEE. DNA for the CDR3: TGTGCCAGCAGCGCCGAGGGACAGAGCACAACTAATGAAAAACTGTTTTTT. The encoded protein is CASSAEGQSTTNEKLFF.

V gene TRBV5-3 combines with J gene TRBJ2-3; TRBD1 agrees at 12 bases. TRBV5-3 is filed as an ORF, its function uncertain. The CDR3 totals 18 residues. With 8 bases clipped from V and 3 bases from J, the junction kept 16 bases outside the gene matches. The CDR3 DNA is TGTGCCAGCAGCCCCCTAGGGGACAGGGGGCGCAGTACAGATACGCAGTATTTT. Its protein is CASSPLGDRGRSTDTQYF.

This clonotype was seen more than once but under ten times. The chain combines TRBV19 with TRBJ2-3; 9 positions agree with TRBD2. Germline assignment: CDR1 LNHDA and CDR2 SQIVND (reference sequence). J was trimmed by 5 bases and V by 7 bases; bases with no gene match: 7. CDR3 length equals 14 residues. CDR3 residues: CASTRGRAEDTQYF. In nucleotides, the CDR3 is TGTGCCAGTACGCGCGGGAGGGCTGAAGATACGCAGTATTTT.

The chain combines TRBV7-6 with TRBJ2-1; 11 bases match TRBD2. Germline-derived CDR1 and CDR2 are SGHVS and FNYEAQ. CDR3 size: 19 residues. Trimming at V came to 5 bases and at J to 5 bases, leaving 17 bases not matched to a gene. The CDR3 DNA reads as TGTGCCAGCAGCCGCTGGCCCGTCCTAGCGGGAGGCGTCCACAATGAGCAGTTCTTC. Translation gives CASSRWPVLAGGVHNEQFF.

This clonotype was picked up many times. The CDR3 loop reads CASSLGVGPYNEQFF. The CDR3 DNA is TGTGCCAGCAGCTTAGGAGTCGGCCCCTACAATGAGCAGTTCTTC. V gene TRBV7-2 combines with J gene TRBJ2-1; D uncertain. Germline lookup yields CDR1 SGHTA and CDR2 FQGNSA. The CDR3 is 15 amino acids. Trimming cost V 1 base and J 2 bases, with 9 bases left between them.

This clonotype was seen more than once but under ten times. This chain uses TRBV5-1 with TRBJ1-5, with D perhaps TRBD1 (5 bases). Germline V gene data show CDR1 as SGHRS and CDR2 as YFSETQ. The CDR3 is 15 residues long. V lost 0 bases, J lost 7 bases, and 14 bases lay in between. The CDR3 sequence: CASSLDPGSEQPQHF. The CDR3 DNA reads TGCGCCAGCAGCTTGGATCCAGGGTCCGAGCAGCCCCAGCATTTT.

CDR3 loop: CASSQGPGTQYF. CDR3 nucleotide sequence: TGCGCCAGCAGCCAAGGTCCGGGCACGCAGTATTTT. The gene calls are TRBV4-1 and TRBJ2-3; D gene uncertain. Between the trimmed V and J ends, which lost 1 base and 9 bases, there was a span of 8 bases. CDR3 length: 12 amino acids. Germline assignment: CDR1 MGHRA and CDR2 YSYEKL.

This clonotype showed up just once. As DNA, the CDR3 is TGTGCCAGCAGTAGAAGGGGACTATACACAGATACGCAGTATTTT. It is translated as CASSRRGLYTDTQYF. The V and J genes are TRBV6-6 and TRBJ2-3; 7 bases match TRBD2. The CDR3 has 15 residues. Looked up from germline, CDR1 is MNHNY and CDR2 is SVGAGI (reference sequence). With 5 bases clipped from V and 2 bases from J, the junction kept 7 bases outside the gene matches.

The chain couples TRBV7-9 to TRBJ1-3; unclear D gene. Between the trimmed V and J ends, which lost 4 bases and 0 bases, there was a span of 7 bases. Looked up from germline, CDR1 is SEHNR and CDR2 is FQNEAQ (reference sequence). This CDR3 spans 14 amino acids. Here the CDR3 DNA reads TGTGCCAGCAGCTACTCTGACTCTGGAAACACCATATATTTT. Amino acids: CASSYSDSGNTIYF.

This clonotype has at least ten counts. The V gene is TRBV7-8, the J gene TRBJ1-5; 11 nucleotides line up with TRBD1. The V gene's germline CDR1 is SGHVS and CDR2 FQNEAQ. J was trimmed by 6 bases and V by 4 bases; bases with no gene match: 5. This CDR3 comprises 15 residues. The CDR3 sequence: CASSSRTGGGQPQHF. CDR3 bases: TGTGCCAGCAGCTCCAGGACAGGGGGCGGTCAGCCCCAGCATTTT.

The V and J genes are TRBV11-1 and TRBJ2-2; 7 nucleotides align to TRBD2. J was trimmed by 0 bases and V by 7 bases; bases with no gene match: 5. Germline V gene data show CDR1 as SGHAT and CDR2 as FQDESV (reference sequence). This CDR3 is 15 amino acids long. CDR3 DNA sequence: TGTGCCAGCACCCGGGACTACGCGAACACCGGGGAGCTGTTTTTT. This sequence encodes CASTRDYANTGELFF.

The CDR3 DNA sequence: TGCGCCAGCAGCTTGCAGGGACAGGGAACTTGGCTAGGGAACACTGAAGCTTTCTTT. This encodes CASSLQGQGTWLGNTEAFF. The chain joins TRBV5-1 to TRBJ1-1, with TRBD1 matching over 9 bases. V dropped 1 base and J dropped 1; count of bases not matched to a gene: 14. The CDR3 length is 19 residues. CDR1 SGHRS and CDR2 YFSETQ come from the germline V gene.

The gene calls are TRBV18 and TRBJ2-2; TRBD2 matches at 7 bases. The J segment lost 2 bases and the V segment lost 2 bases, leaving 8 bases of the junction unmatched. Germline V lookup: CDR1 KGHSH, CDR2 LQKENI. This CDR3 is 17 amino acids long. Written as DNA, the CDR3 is TGTGCCAGCTCACCAAGGGTCAAGCGGGGTAACACCGGGGAGCTGTTTTTT. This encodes CASSPRVKRGNTGELFF.

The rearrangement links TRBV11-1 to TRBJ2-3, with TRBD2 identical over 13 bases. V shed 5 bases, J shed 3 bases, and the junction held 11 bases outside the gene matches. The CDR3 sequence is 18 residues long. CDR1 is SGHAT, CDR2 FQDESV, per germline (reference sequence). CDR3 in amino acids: CASSLTSGRALGTDTQYF. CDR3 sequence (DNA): TGTGCCAGCAGCCTTACTAGCGGGAGGGCCCTCGGTACAGATACGCAGTATTTT.

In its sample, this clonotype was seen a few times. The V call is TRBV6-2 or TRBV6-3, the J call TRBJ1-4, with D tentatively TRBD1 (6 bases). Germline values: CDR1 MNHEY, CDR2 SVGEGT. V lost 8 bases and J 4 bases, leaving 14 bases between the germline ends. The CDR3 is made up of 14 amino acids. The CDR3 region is CASGNGQLNEKLFF. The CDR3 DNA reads TGTGCCAGCGGGAACGGACAGCTTAATGAAAAACTGTTTTTT.

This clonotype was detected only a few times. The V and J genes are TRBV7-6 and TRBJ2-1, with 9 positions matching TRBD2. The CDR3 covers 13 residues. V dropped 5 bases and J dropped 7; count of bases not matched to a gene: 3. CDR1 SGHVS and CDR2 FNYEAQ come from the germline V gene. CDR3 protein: CASSRSGSNEQFF. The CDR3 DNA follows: TGTGCCAGCAGCCGTAGCGGGAGTAATGAGCAGTTCTTC.